The T cell receptor beta chain described here comes from a study of blood T cell repertoires in COVID-19. Overall study: The samples span acute and convalescent COVID-19 from the United States, Italy and Spain.

Here immunoSEQ multiplex PCR was the method, and the copy in TCRdb shows in-frame clones only, minus some. The sample has 85,000 to 130,000 clones, approximately 86% seen once. This clone was detected a few times. Germline CDR1 is SGHTA and CDR2 is FQGNSA. The V end lost 1 base, the J end lost 0 bases, and 7 bases lay between the germline ends. CDR3 length equals 15 residues. Allocation to cohorts depended on clinical history reported by the participants. In Cohort 3, a recovered donor had either two negative PCRs, clearance, or symptom resolution. The chain links TRBV7-2 to TRBJ1-5; D is uncertain. The sequenced sample was PBMCs or T cells enriched from blood (not recorded which). The clonotype comes from a woman aged 45-65 years who had recovered from COVID-19. The DNA for the CDR3 is TGTGCCAGCAGCTTAGTTGTAGATAGCAATCAGCCCCAGCATTTT. This encodes CASSLVVDSNQPQHF.